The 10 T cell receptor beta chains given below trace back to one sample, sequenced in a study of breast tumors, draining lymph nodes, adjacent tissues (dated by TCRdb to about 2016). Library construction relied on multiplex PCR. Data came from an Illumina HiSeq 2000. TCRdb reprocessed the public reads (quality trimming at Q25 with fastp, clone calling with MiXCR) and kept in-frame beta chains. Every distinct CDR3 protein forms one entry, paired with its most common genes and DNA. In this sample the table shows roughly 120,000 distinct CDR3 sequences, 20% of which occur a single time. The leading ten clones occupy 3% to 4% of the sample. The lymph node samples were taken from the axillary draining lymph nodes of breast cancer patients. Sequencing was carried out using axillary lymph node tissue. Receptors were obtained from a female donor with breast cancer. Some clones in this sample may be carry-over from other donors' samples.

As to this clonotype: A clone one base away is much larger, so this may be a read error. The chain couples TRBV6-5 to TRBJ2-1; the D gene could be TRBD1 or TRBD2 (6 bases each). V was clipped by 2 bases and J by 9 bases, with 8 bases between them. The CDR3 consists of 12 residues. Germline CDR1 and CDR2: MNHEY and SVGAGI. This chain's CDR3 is CASSYRGVEQFF. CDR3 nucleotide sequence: TGTGCCAGCAGTTACAGGGGGGTTGAGCAGTTCTTC.

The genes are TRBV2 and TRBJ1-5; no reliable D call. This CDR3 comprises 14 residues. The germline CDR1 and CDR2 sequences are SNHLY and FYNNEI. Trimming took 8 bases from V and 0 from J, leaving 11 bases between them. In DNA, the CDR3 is TGTGCCAGCGGAGGGCAGTATAGCAATCAGCCCCAGCATTTT. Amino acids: CASGGQYSNQPQHF.

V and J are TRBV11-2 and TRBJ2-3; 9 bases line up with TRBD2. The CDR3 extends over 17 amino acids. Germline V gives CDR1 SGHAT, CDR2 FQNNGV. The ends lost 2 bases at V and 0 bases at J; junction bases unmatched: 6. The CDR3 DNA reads TGTGCCAGCAGCTTATGGTTGCGGGAGGGCAGCACAGATACGCAGTATTTT. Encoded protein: CASSLWLREGSTDTQYF. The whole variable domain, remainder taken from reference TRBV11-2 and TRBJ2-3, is EAGVAQSPRYKIIEKRQSVAFWCNPISGHATLYWYQQILGQGPKLLIQFQNNGVVDDSQLPKDRFSAERLKGVDSTLKIQPAKLEDSAVYLCASSLWLREGSTDTQYFGPGTRLTVL.

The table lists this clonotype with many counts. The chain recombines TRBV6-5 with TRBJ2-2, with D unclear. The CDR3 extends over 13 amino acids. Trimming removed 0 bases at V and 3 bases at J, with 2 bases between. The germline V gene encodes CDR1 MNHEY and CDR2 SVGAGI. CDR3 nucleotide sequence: TGTGCCAGCAGTTACTCTCACACCGGGGAGCTGTTTTTT. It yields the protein CASSYSHTGELFF.

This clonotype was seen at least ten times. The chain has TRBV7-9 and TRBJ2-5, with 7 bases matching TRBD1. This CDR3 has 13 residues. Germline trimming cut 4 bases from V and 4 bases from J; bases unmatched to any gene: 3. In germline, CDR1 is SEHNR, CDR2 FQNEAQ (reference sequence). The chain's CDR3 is CASSSTGSETQYF. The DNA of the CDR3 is TGTGCCAGCAGCTCGACAGGGTCAGAGACCCAGTACTTC.

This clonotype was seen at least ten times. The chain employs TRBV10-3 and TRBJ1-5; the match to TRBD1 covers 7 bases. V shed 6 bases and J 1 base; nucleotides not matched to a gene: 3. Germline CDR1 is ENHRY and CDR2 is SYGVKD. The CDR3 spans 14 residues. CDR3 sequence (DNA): TGTGCCATCAGCGAGGGACAGAGCAATCAGCCCCAGCATTTT. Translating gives CAISEGQSNQPQHF.

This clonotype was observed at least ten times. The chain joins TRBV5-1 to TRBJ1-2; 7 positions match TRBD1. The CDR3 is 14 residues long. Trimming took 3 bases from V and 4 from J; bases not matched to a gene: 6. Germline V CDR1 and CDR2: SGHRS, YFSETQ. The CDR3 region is CASSSPGTVYGYTF. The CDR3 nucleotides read TGCGCCAGCAGCTCCCCCGGGACAGTCTATGGCTACACCTTC.

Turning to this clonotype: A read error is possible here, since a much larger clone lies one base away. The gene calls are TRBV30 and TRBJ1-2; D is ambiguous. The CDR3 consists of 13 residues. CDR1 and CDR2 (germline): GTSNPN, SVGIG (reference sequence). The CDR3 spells CASGRKGSVGCTF. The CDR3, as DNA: TGTGCCTCAGGAAGGAAGGGCTCGGTTGGCTGCACCTTC.

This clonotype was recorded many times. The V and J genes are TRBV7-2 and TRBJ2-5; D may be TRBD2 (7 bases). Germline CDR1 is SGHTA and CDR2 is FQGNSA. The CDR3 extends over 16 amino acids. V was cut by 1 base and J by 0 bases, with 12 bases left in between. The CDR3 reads CASSLVGGANQETQYF. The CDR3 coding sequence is TGTGCCAGCAGCTTAGTTGGGGGGGCCAACCAAGAGACCCAGTACTTC.

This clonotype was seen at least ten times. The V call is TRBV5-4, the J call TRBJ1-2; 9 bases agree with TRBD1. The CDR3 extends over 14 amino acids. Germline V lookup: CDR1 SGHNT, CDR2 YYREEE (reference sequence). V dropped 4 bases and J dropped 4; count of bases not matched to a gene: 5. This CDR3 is CASSTTGGIYGYTF. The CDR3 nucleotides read TGTGCCAGCAGCACGACAGGGGGTATCTATGGCTACACCTTC.